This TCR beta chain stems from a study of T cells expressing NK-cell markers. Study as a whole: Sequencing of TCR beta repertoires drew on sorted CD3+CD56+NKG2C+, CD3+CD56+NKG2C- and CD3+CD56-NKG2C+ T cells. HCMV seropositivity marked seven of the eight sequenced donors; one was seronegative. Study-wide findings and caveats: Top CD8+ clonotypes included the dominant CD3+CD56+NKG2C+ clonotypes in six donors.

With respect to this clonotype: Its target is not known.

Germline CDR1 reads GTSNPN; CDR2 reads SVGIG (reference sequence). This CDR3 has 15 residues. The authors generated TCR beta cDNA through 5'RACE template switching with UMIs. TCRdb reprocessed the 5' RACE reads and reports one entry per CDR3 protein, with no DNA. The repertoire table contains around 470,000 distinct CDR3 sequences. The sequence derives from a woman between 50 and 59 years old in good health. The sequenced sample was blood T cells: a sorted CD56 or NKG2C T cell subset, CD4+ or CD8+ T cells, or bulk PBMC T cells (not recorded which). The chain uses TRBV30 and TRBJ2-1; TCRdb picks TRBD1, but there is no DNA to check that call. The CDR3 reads CAWRPTGPSYNEQFF.